This T cell receptor beta chain is from a study of blood T cell repertoires in COVID-19. The protocol was immunoSEQ multiplex PCR, while the TCRdb copy is restricted to in-frame clones and leaves out a portion. The sample records 45,000 to 55,000 clones, more than 60% being singletons. V was shortened by 4 bases and J by 6 bases, with 13 bases between the two germline ends. CDR3 length: 14 amino acids. The germline V gene has CDR1 MDHEN and CDR2 SYDVKM. Only one count was recorded for this clone. The source is a human donor with active or convalescent COVID-19. The donor label of this sample is uncertain. The sample comprised peripheral blood. The chain joins TRBV28 to TRBJ2-1; D is perhaps TRBD2 (6 bases). CDR3 sequence: CASSWGELFNEQFF. The CDR3, as DNA: TGTGCCAGCAGTTGGGGGGAGCTTTTCAATGAGCAGTTCTTC.